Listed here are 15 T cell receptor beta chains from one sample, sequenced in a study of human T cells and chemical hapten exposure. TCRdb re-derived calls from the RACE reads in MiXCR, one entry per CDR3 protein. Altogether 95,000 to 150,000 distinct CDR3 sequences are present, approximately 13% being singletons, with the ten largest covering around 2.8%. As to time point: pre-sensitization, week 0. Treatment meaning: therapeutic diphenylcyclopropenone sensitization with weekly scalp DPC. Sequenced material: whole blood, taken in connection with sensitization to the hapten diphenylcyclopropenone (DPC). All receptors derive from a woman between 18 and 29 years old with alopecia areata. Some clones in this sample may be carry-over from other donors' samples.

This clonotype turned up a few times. This CDR3 is CSARLAGGYQETQYF. The CDR3 DNA follows: TGCAGTGCTAGACTAGCGGGGGGGTACCAAGAGACCCAGTACTTC. The chain uses TRBV20-1 and TRBJ2-5; 12 bases align to TRBD2. The germline CDR1 and CDR2 sequences are DFQATT and SNEGSKA (reference sequence). The junction had 1 base not matched to a gene; V was cut back by 2 bases and J by 0 bases. The CDR3 length is 15 residues.

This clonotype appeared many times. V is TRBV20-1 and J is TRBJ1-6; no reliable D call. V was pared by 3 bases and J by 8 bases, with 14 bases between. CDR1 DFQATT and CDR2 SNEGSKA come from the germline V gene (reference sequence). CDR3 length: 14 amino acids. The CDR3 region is CSASWARRDSPLHF. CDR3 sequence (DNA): TGCAGTGCTAGTTGGGCACGGCGGGATTCACCCCTCCACTTT.

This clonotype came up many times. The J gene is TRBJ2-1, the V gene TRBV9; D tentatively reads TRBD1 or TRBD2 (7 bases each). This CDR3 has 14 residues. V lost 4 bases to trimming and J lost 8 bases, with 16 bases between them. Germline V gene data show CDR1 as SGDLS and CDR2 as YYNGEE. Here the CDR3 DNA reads TGTGCCAGCAGCTTCAGACAGGGAGGGGATGAGCAGTTCTTC. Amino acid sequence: CASSFRQGGDEQFF.

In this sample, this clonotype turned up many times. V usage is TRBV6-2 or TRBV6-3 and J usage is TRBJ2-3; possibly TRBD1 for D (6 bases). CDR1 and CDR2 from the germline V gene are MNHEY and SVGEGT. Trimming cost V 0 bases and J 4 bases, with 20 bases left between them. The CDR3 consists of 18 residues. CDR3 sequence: CASSYSRDTDIIADTQYF. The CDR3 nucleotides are TGTGCCAGCAGTTACTCCCGGGACACGGATATTATAGCAGATACGCAGTATTTT.

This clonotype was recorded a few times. CDR3 in amino acids: CSVEDSGTGGGYTF. Written as DNA, the CDR3 is TGCAGCGTTGAAGACTCTGGGACAGGAGGTGGCTACACCTTC. V and J are TRBV29-1 and TRBJ1-2; TRBD1 matches at 8 bases. With V trimmed by 0 bases and J by 7 bases, 7 bases remained unmatched. This CDR3 has 14 amino acids. Per germline, CDR1 SQVTM and CDR2 ANQGSEA.

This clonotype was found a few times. CDR3 residues: CASSLGQGRHEQYF. As DNA, the CDR3 is TGCGCCAGCAGCCTGGGACAGGGGCGGCACGAGCAGTACTTC. This chain uses TRBV4-1 with TRBJ2-7; 10 bases fit TRBD1. From germline, CDR1 is MGHRA and CDR2 YSYEKL. CDR3 length equals 14 residues. V shed 4 bases, J shed 5 bases, and the junction held 5 bases outside the gene matches.

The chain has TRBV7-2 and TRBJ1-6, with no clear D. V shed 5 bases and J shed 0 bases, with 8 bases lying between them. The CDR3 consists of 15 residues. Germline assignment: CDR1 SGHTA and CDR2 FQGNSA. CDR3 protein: CASSPRSSYNSPLHF. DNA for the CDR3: TGTGCCAGCAGCCCCCGGAGCTCCTATAATTCACCCCTCCACTTT.

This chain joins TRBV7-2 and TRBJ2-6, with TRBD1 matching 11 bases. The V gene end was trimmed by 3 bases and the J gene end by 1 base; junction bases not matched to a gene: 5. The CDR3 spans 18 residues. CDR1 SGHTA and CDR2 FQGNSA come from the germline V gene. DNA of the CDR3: TGTGCCAGCAGCTTGGGGACAGGGGGGAATTCTGGGGCCAACGTCCTGACTTTC. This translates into CASSLGTGGNSGANVLTF.

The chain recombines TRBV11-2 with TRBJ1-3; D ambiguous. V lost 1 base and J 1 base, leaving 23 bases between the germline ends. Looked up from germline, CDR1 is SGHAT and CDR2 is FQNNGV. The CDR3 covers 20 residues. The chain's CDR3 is CASSLARSGLVSWSGNTIYF. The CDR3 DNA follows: TGTGCCAGCAGCTTAGCCCGCTCGGGTTTGGTGTCATGGTCTGGAAACACCATATATTTT.

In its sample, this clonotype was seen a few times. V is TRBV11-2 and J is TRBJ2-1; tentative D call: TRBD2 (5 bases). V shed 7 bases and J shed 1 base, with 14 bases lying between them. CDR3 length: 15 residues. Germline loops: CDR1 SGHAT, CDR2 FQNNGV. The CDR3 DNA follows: TGTGCCAGCACCACGGCTGGGAGTTCCTACAATGAGCAGTTCTTC. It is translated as CASTTAGSSYNEQFF. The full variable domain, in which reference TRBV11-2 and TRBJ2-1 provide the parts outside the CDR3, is EAGVAQSPRYKIIEKRQSVAFWCNPISGHATLYWYQQILGQGPKLLIQFQNNGVVDDSQLPKDRFSAERLKGVDSTLKIQPAKLEDSAVYLCASTTAGSSYNEQFFGPGTRLTVL.

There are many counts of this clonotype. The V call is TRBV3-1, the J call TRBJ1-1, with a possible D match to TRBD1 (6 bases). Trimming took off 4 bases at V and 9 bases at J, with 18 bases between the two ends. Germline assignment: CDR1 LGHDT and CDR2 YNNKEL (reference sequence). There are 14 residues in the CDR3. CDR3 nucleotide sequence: TGTGCCAGCAGCCCATCAGGGGCCGCGAGTAAAGCTTTCTTT. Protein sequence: CASSPSGAASKAFF.

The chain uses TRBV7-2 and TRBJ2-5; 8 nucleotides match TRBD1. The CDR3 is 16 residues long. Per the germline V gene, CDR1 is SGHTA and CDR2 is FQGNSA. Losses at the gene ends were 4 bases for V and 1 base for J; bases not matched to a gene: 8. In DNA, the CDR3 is TGTGCCAGCAGCTCCCTTAGACAGGGGTCCCAAGAGACCCAGTACTTC. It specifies CASSSLRQGSQETQYF.

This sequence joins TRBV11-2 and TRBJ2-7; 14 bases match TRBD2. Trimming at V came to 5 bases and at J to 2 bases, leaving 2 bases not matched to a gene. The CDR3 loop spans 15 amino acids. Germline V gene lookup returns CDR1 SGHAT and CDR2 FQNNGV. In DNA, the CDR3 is TGTGCCAGCAGCCGGACTAGCGGGGGGACCTACGAGCAGTACTTC. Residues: CASSRTSGGTYEQYF. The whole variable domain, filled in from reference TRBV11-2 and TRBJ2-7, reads EAGVAQSPRYKIIEKRQSVAFWCNPISGHATLYWYQQILGQGPKLLIQFQNNGVVDDSQLPKDRFSAERLKGVDSTLKIQPAKLEDSAVYLCASSRTSGGTYEQYFGPGTRLTVT.

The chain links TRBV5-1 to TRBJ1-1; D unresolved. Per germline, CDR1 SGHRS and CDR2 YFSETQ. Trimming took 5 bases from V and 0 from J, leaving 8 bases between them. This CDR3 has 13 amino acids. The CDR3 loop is CASRAGMNTEAFF. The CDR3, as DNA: TGCGCCAGCAGGGCGGGAATGAACACTGAAGCTTTCTTT.

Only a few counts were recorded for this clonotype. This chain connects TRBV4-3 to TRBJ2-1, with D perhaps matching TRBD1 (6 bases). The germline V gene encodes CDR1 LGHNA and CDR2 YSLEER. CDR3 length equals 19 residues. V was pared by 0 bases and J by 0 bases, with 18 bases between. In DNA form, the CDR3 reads TGCGCCAGCAGCCAAGATATAGGGGGACCCATAAGCTCCTACAATGAGCAGTTCTTC. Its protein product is CASSQDIGGPISSYNEQFF.